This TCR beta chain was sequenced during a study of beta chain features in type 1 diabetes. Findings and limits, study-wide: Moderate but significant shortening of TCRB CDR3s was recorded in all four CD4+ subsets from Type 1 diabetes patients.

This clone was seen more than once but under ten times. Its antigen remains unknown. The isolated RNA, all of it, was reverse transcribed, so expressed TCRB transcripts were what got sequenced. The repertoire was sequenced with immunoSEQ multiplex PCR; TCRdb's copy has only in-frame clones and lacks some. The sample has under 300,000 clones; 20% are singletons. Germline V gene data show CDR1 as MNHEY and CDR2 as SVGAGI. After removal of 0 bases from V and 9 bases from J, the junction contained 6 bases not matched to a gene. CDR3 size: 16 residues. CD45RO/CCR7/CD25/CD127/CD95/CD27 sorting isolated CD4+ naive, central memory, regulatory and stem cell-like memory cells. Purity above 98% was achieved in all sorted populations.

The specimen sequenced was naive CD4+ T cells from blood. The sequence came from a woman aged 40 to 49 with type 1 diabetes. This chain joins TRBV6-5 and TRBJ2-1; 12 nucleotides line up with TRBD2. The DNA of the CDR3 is TGTGCCAGCAGTTACTCCTCTAGCGGGAGGGTGAGTGAGCAGTTCTTC. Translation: CASSYSSSGRVSEQFF.